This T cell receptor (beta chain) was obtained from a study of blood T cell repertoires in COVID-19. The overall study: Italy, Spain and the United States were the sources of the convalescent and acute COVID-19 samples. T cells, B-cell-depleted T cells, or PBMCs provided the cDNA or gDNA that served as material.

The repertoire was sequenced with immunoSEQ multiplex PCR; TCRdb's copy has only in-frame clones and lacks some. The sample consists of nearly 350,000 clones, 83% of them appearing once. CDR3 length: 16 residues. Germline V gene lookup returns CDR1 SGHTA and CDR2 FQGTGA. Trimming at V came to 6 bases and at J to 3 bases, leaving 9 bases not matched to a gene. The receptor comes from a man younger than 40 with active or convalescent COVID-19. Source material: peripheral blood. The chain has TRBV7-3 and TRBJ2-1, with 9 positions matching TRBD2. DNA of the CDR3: TGTGCCAGCAGTCTTCAAGCGGGAGGAGGCTACAATGAGCAGTTCTTC. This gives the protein CASSLQAGGGYNEQFF.